The rows below give T cell receptor beta chains drawn from one sample of a study of T cells in Graves' hyperthyroidism and ophthalmopathy. TCRdb passed the multiplex PCR reads through MiXCR, listing each CDR3 protein once. The table has about 840,000 distinct CDR3 sequences, about two fifths seen once. Sequenced input: blood. The receptors shown here come from a man younger than 35 with Graves' hyperthyroidism. Each CDR3 is given without its conserved first and last residue. Each record gives: V gene, D gene, CDR3 protein. The D gene is left open where the match is weak.

V: TRBV9
D: NA
CDR3: ASSGEDGRNGLDTEAF

V: TRBV5-6
D: TRBD1
CDR3: AGSTGPSGNTIY

V: TRBV6-5
D: NA
CDR3: ASRLQGLETQY

V: TRBV19
D: NA
CDR3: ASSGRDGYEQY

V: TRBV7-2
D: NA
CDR3: ASSLSGYPTEAF

V: TRBV12-3/TRBV12-4
D: NA
CDR3: ASSFSGGWGTEAF

V: TRBV9
D: NA
CDR3: ASSLSGVPGETQY

V: TRBV11-3
D: NA
CDR3: ASSLATGSNGYT

V: TRBV7-2
D: NA
CDR3: ASSTSGGVVGEQY

V: TRBV2
D: NA
CDR3: ASRDGSLGPTRSYEQY

V: TRBV7-9
D: NA
CDR3: ASSLTMNTEAF

V: TRBV15
D: TRBD1
CDR3: ATSRDKGQGEGQPQH

V: TRBV7-9
D: NA
CDR3: ASSLTWRVRGETQY

V: TRBV7-9
D: NA
CDR3: ASSPTSSGNTIY

V: TRBV5-6
D: TRBD2
CDR3: ASSERLAASYEQY

V: TRBV24-1
D: NA
CDR3: ATSGTGNQPQH

V: TRBV6-5
D: NA
CDR3: ASSYVGYQETQY

V: TRBV29-1
D: TRBD2
CDR3: SVDTSGQETQY

V: TRBV5-1
D: NA
CDR3: ASSLDPDQPQH

V: TRBV2
D: TRBD1
CDR3: ASSEAGGPSNSPLH

V: TRBV9
D: NA
CDR3: ASSVEAGLNTEAF

V: TRBV4-1
D: TRBD2
CDR3: ASSVGAGEVQETQY

V: TRBV29-1
D: TRBD2
CDR3: SVGDYGETQY

V: TRBV9
D: NA
CDR3: ASSAPGVLT

V: TRBV6-1
D: NA
CDR3: ASSDPTVNTEAF

V: TRBV4-1
D: TRBD1
CDR3: ASTGTEGLGNTIY

V: TRBV15
D: NA
CDR3: ATSQAGEVDVAF

V: TRBV29-1
D: NA
CDR3: SVGLGASNGEAF

V: TRBV20-1
D: TRBD1
CDR3: SARVFGDSNSPLH

V: TRBV4-2
D: NA
CDR3: ASSQEGRAYEQY

V: TRBV2
D: NA
CDR3: ASGWEINQLQH

V: TRBV5-1
D: NA
CDR3: ASSLPHTGELF

V: TRBV9
D: NA
CDR3: ASSRADYGHT

V: TRBV29-1
D: TRBD1
CDR3: SVLDRANGYT

V: TRBV7-3
D: NA
CDR3: ASSVDYSGEQY

V: TRBV10-3
D: NA
CDR3: AISVGRDAGNTIY

V: TRBV7-2
D: NA
CDR3: ASSSLGGTRNTEAF

V: TRBV9
D: NA
CDR3: ASSTQGGIQETQY

V: TRBV10-3
D: NA
CDR3: ASSSGGQGVYEQY

V: TRBV6-1
D: NA
CDR3: ASSEAEVDVYT

V: TRBV10-3
D: NA
CDR3: AISEYGGNLGYT

V: TRBV19
D: TRBD1
CDR3: ASSRGQSNQPQH

V: TRBV7-2
D: TRBD1
CDR3: ASSRYNRGSQETQY

V: TRBV3-1
D: NA
CDR3: ASSHKDNSRKLF

V: TRBV20-1
D: TRBD2
CDR3: SASPRAGGPKTQY